The 26 T cell receptor beta chains presented below share a single source sample, sequenced in a study of T cell changes during pregnancy in multiple sclerosis. Here immunoSEQ multiplex PCR was the method, and the copy in TCRdb shows in-frame clones only, minus some. The data hold about 36,000 clones, with 85% to 95% observed a single time. The sequencing used CD4+ T cells from peripheral blood mononuclear cells, collected in the first trimester of pregnancy. Receptors originate from a female donor with multiple sclerosis, enrolled in a pregnancy study.

The chain couples TRBV7-3 to TRBJ2-2; 8 bases are shared with TRBD2. CDR3 length equals 14 residues. Germline V gives CDR1 SGHTA, CDR2 FQGTGA. Germline trimming cut 5 bases from V and 14 bases from J; bases unmatched to any gene: 13. CDR3 in amino acids: CASSPGGGRLSLFF. The CDR3 nucleotides read TGTGCCAGCAGCCCCGGGGGGGGCCGGCTCTCCCTGTTTTTT. Full variable domain (outside the CDR3, taken from reference TRBV7-3 and TRBJ2-2): GAGVSQTPSNKVTEKGKYVELRCDPISGHTALYWYRQSLGQGPEFLIYFQGTGAADDSGLPNDRFFAVRPEGSVSTLKIQRTERGDSAVYLCASSPGGGRLSLFFGEGSRLTVL.

V usage is TRBV9 and J usage is TRBJ2-7, with 7 bases aligning to TRBD1. V dropped 4 bases and J dropped 6; count of bases not matched to a gene: 7. CDR1 is SGDLS and CDR2 is YYNGEE in the germline V gene. The CDR3 runs 13 residues. The DNA for the CDR3 is TGTGCCAGCAGCCTCCGGGACAGCCCCGAGCAGTACTTC. It encodes CASSLRDSPEQYF.

This clone was recorded a few times. The CDR3: CASTLDRMNTEAFF. In DNA, the CDR3 is TGTGCCAGCACCCTGGACAGGATGAACACTGAAGCTTTCTTT. This chain uses TRBV5-4 with TRBJ1-1; 7 positions match TRBD1. Germline CDR1 SGHNT, CDR2 YYREEE (reference sequence). This CDR3 is built from 14 residues. Germline trimming cut 6 bases from V and 0 bases from J; bases unmatched to any gene: 5.

V and J are TRBV19 and TRBJ1-1; 11 bases match TRBD1. With V trimmed by 3 bases and J by 3 bases, 6 bases remained unmatched. The CDR3 sequence is 16 residues long. CDR1 and CDR2 (germline): LNHDA, SQIVND (reference sequence). CDR3 residues: CASSIGTGGFYTEAFF. CDR3 bases: TGTGCCAGTAGTATTGGGACAGGGGGATTTTACACTGAAGCTTTCTTT.

This chain uses TRBV7-9 with TRBJ1-1; D perhaps matches TRBD1 (5 bases). Trimming left V 4 bases short and J 10 bases short, with 13 bases between. CDR3 length equals 12 residues. Per the germline V gene, CDR1 is SEHNR and CDR2 is FQNEAQ (reference sequence). The CDR3 reads CASSSGGSLAFF. CDR3 nucleotides: TGTGCCAGCAGCTCCGGGGGGTCATTAGCTTTCTTT. Full variable domain (outside the CDR3, taken from reference TRBV7-9 and TRBJ1-1): DTGVSQNPRHKITKRGQNVTFRCDPISEHNRLYWYRQTLGQGPEFLTYFQNEAQLEKSRLLSDRFSAERPKGSFSTLEIQRTEQGDSAMYLCASSSGGSLAFFGQGTRLTVV.

This clone was detected a few times. The rearrangement joins TRBV25-1 to TRBJ1-2, with D perhaps matching TRBD1 (6 bases). The germline V and J ends were trimmed by 3 bases and 2 bases, with 10 bases remaining between them. This CDR3 has 14 amino acids. Germline CDR1 reads MGHDK; CDR2 reads SYGVNS. The CDR3 nucleotides read TGTGCCAGCAGTGACCCGGGGACAAACTATGGCTACACCTTC. Protein product: CASSDPGTNYGYTF.

J is TRBJ1-6 and V is TRBV5-1, with 7 bases lining up with TRBD1. V was pared by 4 bases and J by 7 bases, with 5 bases of the junction left unmatched. Germline CDR1 reads SGHRS; CDR2 reads YFSETQ. This CDR3 comprises 14 residues. The CDR3 region has the DNA TGCGCCAGCAGCCCCCAGACAGGGAATTCACCCCTCCACTTT. It translates to CASSPQTGNSPLHF.

The chain is built from TRBV30 and TRBJ2-2; 7 positions match TRBD1. V was clipped by 7 bases and J by 5 bases; unmatched bases: 16. Germline CDR1 GTSNPN, CDR2 SVGIG (reference sequence). CDR3 length: 16 residues. CDR3 sequence: CAFPHRGFRHTGELFF. The CDR3 bases are TGTGCCTTCCCCCACAGGGGTTTCCGGCATACCGGGGAGCTGTTTTTT.

The rearrangement links TRBV6-5 to TRBJ2-2; D possibly corresponds to TRBD1 (5 bases). The CDR3 totals 13 residues. V was clipped by 2 bases and J by 4 bases, with 5 bases between them. Germline assignment: CDR1 MNHEY and CDR2 SVGAGI. The CDR3 region has the DNA TGTGCCAGCAGTTACGACAGCACCGGGGAGCTGTTTTTT. Protein sequence: CASSYDSTGELFF.

The table lists this clone with a few counts. This sequence joins TRBV19 and TRBJ1-6; maybe TRBD1 (6 bases). The CDR3 has 14 residues. Germline CDR1 is LNHDA and CDR2 is SQIVND (reference sequence). V was shortened by 3 bases and J by 10 bases, with 13 bases between the two germline ends. CDR3 in amino acids: CASSMGTSGSPLHF. CDR3 in DNA: TGTGCCAGTAGTATGGGGACATCGGGGTCACCCCTCCACTTT.

The chain employs TRBV7-2 and TRBJ2-7; tentative D call: TRBD2 (6 bases). Germline V gene sequence: CDR1 SGHTA, CDR2 FQGNSA. This CDR3 spans 15 amino acids. V was clipped by 1 base and J by 0 bases, with 10 bases between them. CDR3 DNA sequence: TGTGCCAGCAGCTTAGGCGCGGGGAGCTCCTACGAGCAGTACTTC. Translated: CASSLGAGSSYEQYF. Full variable domain (rest looked up from reference TRBV7-2 and TRBJ2-7): GAGVSQSPSNKVTEKGKDVELRCDPISGHTALYWYRQSLGQGLEFLIYFQGNSAPDKSGLPSDRFSAERTGGSVSTLTIQRTQQEDSAVYLCASSLGAGSSYEQYFGPGTRLTVT.

The rearrangement uses TRBV18 and TRBJ2-2, with 11 bases matching TRBD1. The CDR3 is 14 amino acids. Trimming cost V 6 bases and J 9 bases; bases outside gene matches: 6. Germline V gene lookup returns CDR1 KGHSH and CDR2 LQKENI. CDR3 amino acids: CASSDRGRVRELFF. The CDR3 DNA reads as TGTGCCAGCTCGGACAGGGGGCGCGTGCGGGAGCTGTTTTTT.

The chain has TRBV28 and TRBJ1-1, with 9 positions matching TRBD1. The length of the CDR3 is 15 residues. Germline CDR1 MDHEN, CDR2 SYDVKM. V shed 4 bases and J 4 bases; nucleotides not matched to a gene: 7. The CDR3 DNA reads as TGTGCCAGCAGTTCACAGGGGGCGCATGTCACTGAAGCTTTCTTT. Protein: CASSSQGAHVTEAFF. The variable domain in full, completed from reference TRBV28 and TRBJ1-1, reads DVKVTQSSRYLVKRTGEKVFLECVQDMDHENMFWYRQDPGLGLRLIYFSYDVKMKEKGDIPEGYSVSREKKERFSLILESASTNQTSMYLCASSSQGAHVTEAFFGQGTRLTVV.

This clone was observed a few times. The chain recombines TRBV5-1 with TRBJ1-6; TRBD1 is a possible D gene (5 bases). Germline values: CDR1 SGHRS, CDR2 YFSETQ. The V and J ends lost 5 bases and 7 bases respectively, with 19 bases between them. The CDR3 extends over 16 amino acids. The CDR3 here is CASRLWSRAGNSPLHF. In DNA form, the CDR3 reads TGCGCCAGCAGGTTATGGTCACGGGCAGGGAATTCACCCCTCCACTTT.

CDR3 DNA sequence: TGTGCCAGCAGTGACCCAAATGGGGCCAGGGGGATTAACACTGAAGCTTTCTTT. Its protein product is CASSDPNGARGINTEAFF. The rearrangement joins TRBV6-1 to TRBJ1-1; TRBD1 agrees at 7 bases. Per germline, CDR1 MNHNS and CDR2 SASEGT. V lost 3 bases and J lost 2; bases outside the gene matches: 15. CDR3 length equals 18 residues.

V and J are TRBV7-6 and TRBJ2-7; D is possibly TRBD2 (6 bases). The CDR3 spans 15 residues. The germline CDR1 and CDR2 sequences are SGHVS and FNYEAQ. Deletions cut 1 base from V and 3 bases from J, with 13 bases between. CDR3 residues: CASSLDVAVNYEQYF. In DNA, the CDR3 is TGTGCCAGCAGCTTAGATGTAGCGGTGAACTACGAGCAGTACTTC.

This chain links TRBV7-6 with TRBJ2-1; a possible D gene is TRBD2 (7 bases). There are 16 residues in the CDR3. The germline gives CDR1 SGHVS, CDR2 FNYEAQ. V was clipped by 4 bases and J by 4 bases, with 17 bases between them. The CDR3 region is CASSSPGGFPYNEQFF. As DNA, the CDR3 is TGTGCCAGCAGCTCCCCGGGGGGCTTTCCGTACAATGAGCAGTTCTTC.

The chain couples TRBV7-9 to TRBJ1-2, with 7 positions matching TRBD1. J gave up 6 bases and V 2 bases, and 3 bases lay outside the gene matches. The V gene's germline CDR1 is SEHNR and CDR2 FQNEAQ (reference sequence). This CDR3 is 13 amino acids long. The CDR3 sequence is CASSLFTGDGYTF. The CDR3 DNA is TGTGCCAGCAGCTTATTTACAGGGGATGGCTACACCTTC. Filled out from reference TRBV7-9 and TRBJ1-2, the complete variable domain reads DTGVSQNPRHKITKRGQNVTFRCDPISEHNRLYWYRQTLGQGPEFLTYFQNEAQLEKSRLLSDRFSAERPKGSFSTLEIQRTEQGDSAMYLCASSLFTGDGYTFGSGTRLTVV.

V gene TRBV4-2 combines with J gene TRBJ1-4; D ambiguous. The CDR3 is 15 residues long. Trimming removed 4 bases at V and 4 bases at J, with 13 bases between. Germline CDR1 and CDR2: LGHNA and YNFKEQ. This CDR3 is CASSPRSTFNEKLFF. CDR3 DNA: TGTGCCAGCAGCCCGCGGTCCACGTTTAATGAAAAACTGTTTTTT.

The rearrangement links TRBV7-9 to TRBJ1-2; TRBD1 might be the D (5 bases). Germline CDR1 and CDR2: SEHNR and FQNEAQ (reference sequence). This CDR3 spans 14 amino acids. The germline V and J ends were trimmed by 4 bases and 3 bases, with 12 bases remaining between them. CDR3 bases: TGTGCCAGCAGCTCCGGGGGGGGTTACTATGGCTACACCTTC. Its protein product is CASSSGGGYYGYTF.

The chain joins TRBV4-1 to TRBJ1-4; TRBD1 might be the D (6 bases). This CDR3 contains 16 residues. Deletions cut 3 bases from V and 7 bases from J, with 18 bases between. Germline V gene data show CDR1 as MGHRA and CDR2 as YSYEKL. CDR3 nucleotides: TGCGCCAGCAGCCACGGGCAACAGGGTGGGAGTGAAAAACTGTTTTTT. Translated: CASSHGQQGGSEKLFF.

This chain links TRBV6-1 with TRBJ2-3; 10 positions agree with TRBD2. Unmatched junction bases numbered 10, after V lost 7 bases and J lost 6 bases. CDR1 is MNHNS, CDR2 SASEGT, per germline. This CDR3 contains 15 residues. The CDR3 sequence: CASIGSGRAMDTQYF. CDR3 in DNA: TGTGCCAGCATTGGGAGCGGGAGGGCTATGGATACGCAGTATTTT.

J is TRBJ2-3 and V is TRBV11-2; 8 bases match TRBD2. With 3 bases clipped from V and 1 base from J, the junction kept 3 bases outside the gene matches. CDR1 SGHAT and CDR2 FQNNGV come from the germline V gene. The CDR3 is 15 amino acids. The CDR3 sequence: CASSFQLAGTDTQYF. The CDR3 DNA reads as TGTGCCAGCAGCTTTCAACTAGCGGGCACAGATACGCAGTATTTT.

The rearrangement links TRBV29-1 to TRBJ1-2, with D maybe TRBD1 (5 bases). V shed 4 bases and J shed 7 bases, with 13 bases lying between them. Germline V lookup: CDR1 SQVTM, CDR2 ANQGSEA. The CDR3 loop spans 12 amino acids. The CDR3 is CSVVGGLAGYTF. CDR3 coding DNA: TGCAGCGTTGTCGGGGGGTTAGCTGGCTACACCTTC. Drawing the rest from reference TRBV29-1 and TRBJ1-2, the complete variable domain is SAVISQKPSRDICQRGTSLTIQCQVDSQVTMMFWYRQQPGQSLTLIATANQGSEATYESGFVIDKFPISRPNLTFSTLTVSNMSPEDSSIYLCSVVGGLAGYTFGSGTRLTVV.

The chain has TRBV19 and TRBJ1-2; D might be TRBD1 (6 bases). From germline, CDR1 is LNHDA and CDR2 SQIVND (reference sequence). The CDR3 extends over 15 amino acids. Trimming removed 4 bases at V and 4 bases at J, with 16 bases between. This CDR3 is CASSTSRQVAYGYTF. For the CDR3, the DNA is TGTGCCAGTAGTACTAGTAGACAGGTCGCCTATGGCTACACCTTC.

The chain combines TRBV5-4 with TRBJ2-3; D may be TRBD1 (5 bases). Germline values: CDR1 SGHNT, CDR2 YYREEE (reference sequence). The length of the CDR3 is 14 residues. V was shortened by 0 bases and J by 6 bases, with 11 bases between the two germline ends. The CDR3 nucleotides are TGTGCCAGCAGCTTGGAGGGGCCTTTGGATACGCAGTATTTT. Protein sequence: CASSLEGPLDTQYF. Complete variable domain (other parts from reference TRBV5-4 and TRBJ2-3): ETGVTQSPTHLIKTRGQQVTLRCSSQSGHNTVSWYQQALGQGPQFIFQYYREEENGRGNFPPRFSGLQFPNYSSELNVNALELDDSALYLCASSLEGPLDTQYFGPGTRLTVL.